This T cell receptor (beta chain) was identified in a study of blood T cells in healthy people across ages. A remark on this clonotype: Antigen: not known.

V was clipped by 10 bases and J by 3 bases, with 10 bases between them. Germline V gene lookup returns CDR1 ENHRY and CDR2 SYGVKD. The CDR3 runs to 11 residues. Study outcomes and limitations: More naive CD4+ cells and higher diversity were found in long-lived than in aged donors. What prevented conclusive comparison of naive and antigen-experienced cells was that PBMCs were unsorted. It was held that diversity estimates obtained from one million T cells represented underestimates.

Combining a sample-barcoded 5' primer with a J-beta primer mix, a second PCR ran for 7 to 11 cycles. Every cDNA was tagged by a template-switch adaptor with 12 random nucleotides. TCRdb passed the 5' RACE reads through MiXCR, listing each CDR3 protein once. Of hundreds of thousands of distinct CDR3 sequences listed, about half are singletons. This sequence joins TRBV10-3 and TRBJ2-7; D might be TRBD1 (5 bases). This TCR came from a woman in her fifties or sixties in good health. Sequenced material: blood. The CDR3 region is CASRVDYEQYF. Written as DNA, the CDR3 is TGTGCCAGCAGGGTGGACTACGAGCAGTACTTC.